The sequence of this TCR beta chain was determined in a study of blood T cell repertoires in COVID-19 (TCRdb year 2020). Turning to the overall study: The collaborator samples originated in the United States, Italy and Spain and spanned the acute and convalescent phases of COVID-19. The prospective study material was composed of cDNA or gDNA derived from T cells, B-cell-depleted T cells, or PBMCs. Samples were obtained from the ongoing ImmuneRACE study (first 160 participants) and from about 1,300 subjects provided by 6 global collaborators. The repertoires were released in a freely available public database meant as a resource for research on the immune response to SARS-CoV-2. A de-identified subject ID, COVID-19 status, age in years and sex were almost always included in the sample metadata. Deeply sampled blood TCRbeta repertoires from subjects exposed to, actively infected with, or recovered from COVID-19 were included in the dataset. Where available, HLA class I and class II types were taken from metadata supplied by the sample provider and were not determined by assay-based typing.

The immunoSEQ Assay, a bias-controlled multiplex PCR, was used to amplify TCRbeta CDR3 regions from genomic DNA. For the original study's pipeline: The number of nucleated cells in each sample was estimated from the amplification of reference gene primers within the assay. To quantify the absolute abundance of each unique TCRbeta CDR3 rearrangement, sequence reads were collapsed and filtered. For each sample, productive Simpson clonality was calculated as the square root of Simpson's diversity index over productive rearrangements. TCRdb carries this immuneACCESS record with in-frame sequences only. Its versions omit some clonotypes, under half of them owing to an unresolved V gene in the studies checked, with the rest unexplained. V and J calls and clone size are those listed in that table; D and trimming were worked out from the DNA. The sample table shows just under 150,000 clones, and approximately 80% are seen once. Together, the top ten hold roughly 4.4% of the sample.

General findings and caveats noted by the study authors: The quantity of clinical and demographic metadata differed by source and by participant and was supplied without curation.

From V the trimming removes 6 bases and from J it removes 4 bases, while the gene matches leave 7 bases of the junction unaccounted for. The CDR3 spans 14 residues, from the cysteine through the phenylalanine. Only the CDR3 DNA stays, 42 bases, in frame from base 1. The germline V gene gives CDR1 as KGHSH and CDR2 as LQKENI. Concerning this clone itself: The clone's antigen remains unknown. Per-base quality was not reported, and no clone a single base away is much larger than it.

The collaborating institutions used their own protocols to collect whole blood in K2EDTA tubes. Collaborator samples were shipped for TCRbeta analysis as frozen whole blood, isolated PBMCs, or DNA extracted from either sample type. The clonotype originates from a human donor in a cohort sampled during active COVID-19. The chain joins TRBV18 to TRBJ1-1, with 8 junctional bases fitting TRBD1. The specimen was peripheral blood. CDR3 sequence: CASSPGTGATEAFF. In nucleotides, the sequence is TGTGCCAGCTCGCCTGGGACAGGCGCCACTGAAGCTTTCTTT.